This T cell receptor (beta chain) was identified in a study of Tregs in tolerant kidney transplant recipients. Unstimulated regulatory T cells (CD4+CD25+CD127-), CD4+CD25- non-regulatory cells, CD4 and CD8 cells were FACS-sorted from thawed PBMCs. Whole-study findings and limits: Few patients were studied, so findings need validation in larger groups. Tregs expanded with activated donor B cells seemed most donor-specific. Biological reproducibility was not directly addressed in this study.

Profiling relied on immunoSEQ multiplex PCR, and the TCRdb table lists in-frame clones only, not all of them. The table records 200,000 to 300,000 clones, roughly 80% of them present only once. With respect to this clone: No antigen is known for it.

This TCR was recovered from a human donor in good health. The specimen sequenced was CD4+ T cells from blood.

The CDR3 protein is CASSIHSGLSTDTQYF. The DNA of the CDR3 is TGCGCCAGCAGCATCCATAGCGGGTTAAGCACAGATACGCAGTATTTT. The chain combines TRBV5-1 with TRBJ2-3; 7 bases match TRBD2. Germline CDR1 is SGHRS and CDR2 is YFSETQ. V was pared by 4 bases and J by 0 bases, with 8 bases of the junction left unmatched. CDR3 length: 16 amino acids.